Below, 27 T cell receptor beta chains from the same sample are listed, as sequenced in a study of shared clonotypes between healthy human individuals. Cells designated naive CD8 were CD45RO-negative and were positively selected for CCR7, with terminally differentiated effector memory CD45RA+ cells excluded. Only in-frame clones appear in the TCRdb table, and some are missing; sequencing was by immunoSEQ multiplex PCR. The table has under 850,000 clones, approximately 92% seen once. What was sequenced was naive CD8+ T cells sorted from blood. These receptors were collected from a man aged 25 to 40 in good health.

The V call is TRBV27, the J call TRBJ2-2; TRBD2 aligns across 8 bases. The germline CDR1 and CDR2 sequences are MNHEY and SMNVEV (reference sequence). The CDR3 has 21 residues. Trimming removed 3 bases from V and 0 bases from J; junction bases left unmatched: 18. The CDR3 protein is CASSFDVVSGISPTNTGELFF. CDR3 coding DNA: TGTGCCAGCAGTTTTGATGTTGTTAGCGGGATAAGTCCCACGAACACCGGGGAGCTGTTTTTT.

The chain recombines TRBV4-1 with TRBJ2-7; 8 nucleotides line up with TRBD1. The CDR3 is 15 residues long. The V and J ends lost 5 bases and 0 bases, in that order; junction bases with no gene match: 6. Germline V gives CDR1 MGHRA, CDR2 YSYEKL. CDR3 nucleotides: TGCGCCAGCAGCGTCCGGGACAGGAGCTCCTACGAGCAGTACTTC. It yields the protein CASSVRDRSSYEQYF.

About this clone itself: Other DNA sequences within the sample encode an identical CDR3. The genes are TRBV7-9 and TRBJ2-7; 13 positions match TRBD2. Trimming cost V 6 bases and J 3 bases; bases outside gene matches: 5. CDR1 and CDR2 (germline): SEHNR, FQNEAQ (reference sequence). The CDR3 consists of 15 residues. The DNA of the CDR3 is TGTGCCAGCAGTACTAGCGGGAGGGCCGGCTACGAGCAGTACTTC. It encodes CASSTSGRAGYEQYF.

V and J are TRBV7-9 and TRBJ2-1; 12 nucleotides align to TRBD1. From germline, CDR1 is SEHNR and CDR2 FQNEAQ (reference sequence). The V gene end was trimmed by 4 bases and the J gene end by 7 bases; junction bases not matched to a gene: 8. This CDR3 spans 16 amino acids. Here the CDR3 DNA reads TGTGCCAGCAGCTCTCCGGGACAGGGGGCGCAAAATGAGCAGTTCTTC. Protein: CASSSPGQGAQNEQFF.

The chain uses TRBV7-2 and TRBJ2-2, with 9 bases identical to TRBD2. The ends lost 5 bases at V and 6 bases at J; junction bases unmatched: 10. CDR1 and CDR2 (germline): SGHTA, FQGNSA. The CDR3 is 16 residues long. Here the CDR3 DNA reads TGTGCCAGCAGCCCCCTAGCGGGAACGGGTTCCGGGGAGCTGTTTTTT. Translating it yields CASSPLAGTGSGELFF. The variable domain in full, with the rest retrieved from reference TRBV7-2 and TRBJ2-2, is GAGVSQSPSNKVTEKGKDVELRCDPISGHTALYWYRQSLGQGLEFLIYFQGNSAPDKSGLPSDRFSAERTGGSVSTLTIQRTQQEDSAVYLCASSPLAGTGSGELFFGEGSRLTVL.

This clone was found once. Other DNA sequences of this sample code for an identical CDR3. V and J are TRBV27 and TRBJ2-3, with 8 nucleotides matching TRBD1. The V segment lost 5 bases and the J segment 1 base; nucleotides outside the gene matches: 2. Germline CDR1 reads MNHEY; CDR2 reads SMNVEV (reference sequence). This CDR3 spans 14 amino acids. Written as DNA, the CDR3 is TGTGCCAGCAGTCTGGGACAGGGCACAGATACGCAGTATTTT. The encoded protein is CASSLGQGTDTQYF.

V gene TRBV10-1 combines with J gene TRBJ2-1, with TRBD2 identical over 13 bases. The V segment lost 6 bases and the J segment 9 bases; nucleotides outside the gene matches: 11. The length of the CDR3 is 16 residues. Germline V gene data show CDR1 as WNHNN and CDR2 as SYGVQD (reference sequence). The CDR3: CASRPGLAGLSGEQFF. The DNA for the CDR3 is TGCGCCAGCAGGCCGGGACTAGCGGGACTGTCGGGTGAGCAGTTCTTC.

This chain joins TRBV27 and TRBJ2-3; D is perhaps TRBD2 (6 bases). Deletions cut 5 bases from V and 2 bases from J, with 20 bases between. CDR1 and CDR2 (germline): MNHEY, SMNVEV (reference sequence). The CDR3 has 17 residues. For the CDR3, the DNA is TGTGCCAGCAGTCCCGCGGGACCCGGATGGGTCACAGATACGCAGTATTTT. Its translation is CASSPAGPGWVTDTQYF.

This clone was recorded once. This chain uses TRBV11-2 with TRBJ2-5; 14 bases align to TRBD2. The CDR3 sequence is 18 residues long. Per the germline V gene, CDR1 is SGHAT and CDR2 is FQNNGV. The ends lost 5 bases at V and 3 bases at J; junction bases unmatched: 11. CDR3 DNA sequence: TGTGCCAGCAGCGGCGGGACTAGCGGGAGTGTTGTTGAAGAGACCCAGTACTTC. Translating gives CASSGGTSGSVVEETQYF.

This chain links TRBV2 with TRBJ2-7, with D maybe TRBD1 (5 bases). The CDR3 is 13 amino acids. CDR1 and CDR2 from the germline V gene are SNHLY and FYNNEI. Trimming removed 5 bases from V and 3 bases from J, with 11 bases in between. The CDR3 reads CASSRTLDYEQYF. The DNA of the CDR3 is TGTGCCAGCAGTAGGACACTTGACTACGAGCAGTACTTC. Complete variable domain (other parts from reference TRBV2 and TRBJ2-7): EPEVTQTPSHQVTQMGQEVILRCVPISNHLYFYWYRQILGQKVEFLVSFYNNEISEKSEIFDDQFSVERPDGSNFTLKIRSTKLEDSAMYFCASSRTLDYEQYFGPGTRLTVT.

V usage is TRBV10-3 and J usage is TRBJ2-7, with 8 bases matching TRBD1. The CDR3 contains 14 residues. CDR1 ENHRY and CDR2 SYGVKD come from the germline V gene. Germline trimming cut 7 bases from V and 0 bases from J; bases unmatched to any gene: 5. The CDR3 DNA follows: TGTGCCATCACCGAGACAGGGGCCTCCTACGAGCAGTACTTC. The encoded protein is CAITETGASYEQYF.

The table lists this clone with a count of one. The chain is built from TRBV5-4 and TRBJ1-2; possible D gene TRBD1, 6 bases. CDR1 and CDR2 from the germline V gene are SGHNT and YYREEE (reference sequence). CDR3 size: 15 residues. Between the trimmed V and J ends, which lost 4 bases and 5 bases, there was a span of 18 bases. The CDR3 DNA is TGTGCCAGCAGCCCAGCGTGGGGGGGCAATTATGGCTACACCTTC. The encoded protein is CASSPAWGGNYGYTF.

The chain recombines TRBV19 with TRBJ1-1; 7 positions match TRBD1. This CDR3 has 13 amino acids. V trimming: 8 bases; J trimming: 1 base; junction bases outside the gene matches: 4. Germline loops: CDR1 LNHDA, CDR2 SQIVND (reference sequence). Here the CDR3 DNA reads TGTGCCAGTCAACAGGGGAAGAACACTGAAGCTTTCTTT. Protein: CASQQGKNTEAFF. Filled out from reference TRBV19 and TRBJ1-1, the complete variable domain reads DGGITQSPKYLFRKEGQNVTLSCEQNLNHDAMYWYRQDPGQGLRLIYYSQIVNDFQKGDIAEGYSVSREKKESFPLTVTSAQKNPTAFYLCASQQGKNTEAFFGQGTRLTVV.

The chain couples TRBV6-5 to TRBJ2-1; D gene uncertain. This CDR3 contains 14 residues. V gave up 2 bases and J gave up 7 bases, with 12 bases separating them. Germline V gene data show CDR1 as MNHEY and CDR2 as SVGAGI. The CDR3 protein is CASSYVVGGNEQFF. The CDR3 DNA follows: TGTGCCAGCAGTTACGTCGTAGGTGGTAATGAGCAGTTCTTC.

This chain links TRBV27 with TRBJ2-7; 9 nucleotides line up with TRBD1. J gave up 3 bases and V 6 bases, and 9 bases lay outside the gene matches. This CDR3 spans 15 amino acids. Germline values: CDR1 MNHEY, CDR2 SMNVEV (reference sequence). The DNA for the CDR3 is TGTGCCAGCAGGACACAGGGGGCTGCGATCTACGAGCAGTACTTC. Protein: CASRTQGAAIYEQYF.

This chain uses TRBV7-3 with TRBJ2-3, with 7 bases fitting TRBD1. J was trimmed by 1 base and V by 4 bases; bases with no gene match: 5. Germline V gives CDR1 SGHTA, CDR2 FQGTGA. The CDR3 consists of 15 residues. The CDR3 sequence is CASSSNQGGTDTQYF. The CDR3 nucleotides are TGTGCCAGCAGCTCAAACCAGGGGGGCACAGATACGCAGTATTTT.

This chain connects TRBV15 to TRBJ1-5; D is ambiguous. The CDR3 contains 15 residues. Germline assignment: CDR1 LNHNV and CDR2 YYDKDF (reference sequence). V lost 0 bases and J 4 bases, leaving 10 bases between the germline ends. The CDR3 bases are TGTGCCACCAGCAGAGATCGCGGAGAGAATCAGCCCCAGCATTTT. It translates to CATSRDRGENQPQHF.

The chain has TRBV7-9 and TRBJ2-1; 7 bases match TRBD2. CDR1 and CDR2 from the germline V gene are SEHNR and FQNEAQ (reference sequence). V shed 5 bases, J shed 7 bases, and the junction held 11 bases outside the gene matches. The CDR3 loop spans 15 amino acids. CDR3 sequence reads: CASSPVRAGENEQFF. CDR3 nucleotides: TGTGCCAGCAGCCCGGTTCGCGCGGGAGAAAATGAGCAGTTCTTC.

This chain links TRBV27 with TRBJ2-7, with 8 bases aligning to TRBD1. CDR1 MNHEY and CDR2 SMNVEV come from the germline V gene (reference sequence). This CDR3 comprises 15 residues. V lost 4 bases, J lost 0 bases, and 5 bases stayed unmatched. This chain's CDR3 is CASSSSGTGSYEQYF. The CDR3, as DNA: TGTGCCAGCAGTTCCTCCGGGACAGGCTCCTACGAGCAGTACTTC.

The rearrangement joins TRBV7-2 to TRBJ2-7; the D gene could be TRBD1 or TRBD2 (5 bases each). Trimming took 5 bases from V and 2 from J, leaving 13 bases between them. The CDR3 spans 14 residues. CDR1 is SGHTA, CDR2 FQGNSA, per germline. CDR3 sequence: CASSPGLAPYEQYF. CDR3 sequence (DNA): TGTGCCAGCAGCCCAGGGCTAGCCCCCTACGAGCAGTACTTC.

A few counts support this clone. V gene TRBV7-6 combines with J gene TRBJ2-1; D is undetermined. V was cut by 0 bases and J by 8 bases, with 8 bases left in between. CDR3 length: 13 amino acids. The germline gives CDR1 SGHVS, CDR2 FNYEAQ. In DNA form, the CDR3 reads TGTGCCAGCAGCTTAGCGACGAACTATGAGCAGTTCTTC. Amino acid sequence: CASSLATNYEQFF.

On this clone: One junction end disagrees with the germline gene, perhaps due to a read error. This sequence joins TRBV2 and TRBJ2-3, with 9 bases identical to TRBD2. There are 14 residues in the CDR3. Germline CDR1 reads SNHLY; CDR2 reads FYNNEI. CDR3 coding DNA: TGTGCCAGCAGTCAAGCGGGAGGATGGGATACGCAGTATTTT. It translates to CASSQAGGWDTQYF.

The rearrangement joins TRBV27 to TRBJ2-1, with 8 bases aligning to TRBD2. The CDR3 totals 18 residues. Germline V gives CDR1 MNHEY, CDR2 SMNVEV (reference sequence). Germline trimming cut 5 bases from V and 0 bases from J; bases unmatched to any gene: 12. CDR3 residues: CASSKLADGDLSYNEQFF. The DNA for the CDR3 is TGTGCCAGCAGTAAACTAGCGGATGGGGATCTCTCCTACAATGAGCAGTTCTTC.

The rearrangement uses TRBV7-9 and TRBJ1-1; a weak D match, TRBD1 (5 bases). CDR3 length: 15 residues. V lost 8 bases, J lost 4 bases, and 20 bases lay in between. Germline V lookup: CDR1 SEHNR, CDR2 FQNEAQ (reference sequence). CDR3: CASARVVGGGTEAFF. CDR3 sequence (DNA): TGTGCCAGCGCCCGGGTTGTCGGGGGAGGCACTGAAGCTTTCTTT.

A single count supports this clone. The chain links TRBV7-9 to TRBJ1-5; D gene unclear. Germline V gene data show CDR1 as SEHNR and CDR2 as FQNEAQ (reference sequence). V was cut by 5 bases and J by 0 bases, with 20 bases left in between. The CDR3 extends over 18 amino acids. The CDR3 nucleotides are TGTGCCAGCAGCGCGGGTCCCCATTCAAAATATAGCAATCAGCCCCAGCATTTT. Protein: CASSAGPHSKYSNQPQHF.

This clone has a handful of counts. The chain is built from TRBV2 and TRBJ2-3; 7 nucleotides align to TRBD2. After removal of 2 bases from V and 3 bases from J, the junction contained 5 bases not matched to a gene. The CDR3 covers 15 residues. Germline values: CDR1 SNHLY, CDR2 FYNNEI. CDR3 sequence reads: CASSELAGMTDTQYF. In nucleotides, the CDR3 is TGTGCCAGCAGTGAATTAGCGGGTATGACAGATACGCAGTATTTT.

The genes are TRBV10-3 and TRBJ2-7; D gene uncertain. Trimming left V 4 bases short and J 3 bases short, with 7 bases between. Looked up from germline, CDR1 is ENHRY and CDR2 is SYGVKD. The CDR3 sequence is 12 residues long. CDR3 loop: CAISVDDYEQYF. In DNA form, the CDR3 reads TGTGCCATCAGTGTGGACGACTACGAGCAGTACTTC.